This T cell receptor beta chain was captured by sequencing in a study of human T cells and chemical hapten exposure. Looking at the study overall: Chiefly female patients presented with alopecia areata, totalis or universalis. Minor pooled library volume differences mainly drove per-sample TCR yield variation. Study findings and constraints: It was expanded TCRs that formed significantly more large CDR3 similarity clusters than controls did.

This clonotype has just one count. Its specificity is unknown. Time point of the sample: patch test 3, about 24 weeks after DPC sensitization. Treatment: therapeutic diphenylcyclopropenone sensitization with weekly scalp DPC. A single record per CDR3 protein comes from TCRdb applying MiXCR to the RACE reads. The data hold 50,000 to 65,000 distinct CDR3 sequences, with more than 9.5% observed a single time. Germline V CDR1 and CDR2: SNHLY, FYNNEI. CDR3 length: 14 residues. Deletions cut 7 bases from V and 6 bases from J, with 15 bases between. Sample: whole blood, taken in connection with sensitization to the hapten diphenylcyclopropenone (DPC). V usage is TRBV2 and J usage is TRBJ2-2; D tentatively fits TRBD1 or TRBD2 (5 bases each). The TCR sequence derives from a woman between 35 and 50 years old with alopecia areata. Some clones in this sample may be carry-over from other donors' samples. The CDR3 bases are TGTGCCAGCACGGGGACGAACGGTGCCGGGGAGCTGTTTTTT. It specifies CASTGTNGAGELFF.